This T cell receptor beta chain was recovered during a study of T cell responses to AZD1222 COVID-19 vaccine. Across the whole study: Second-dose timings of about 4 or about 12 weeks were pooled.

The CDR3 runs 17 residues. J lost 3 bases, V lost 5 bases, and 14 bases had no gene match. Germline loops: CDR1 MNHEY, CDR2 SMNVEV (reference sequence). TCRdb's table, derived via immunoSEQ multiplex PCR, lists solely in-frame clones and lacks some. The sample holds roughly 65,000 clones, about nine tenths seen once. This clone was observed a single time. The chain uses TRBV27 and TRBJ2-7; TRBD1 matches 9 bases. The starting material was peripheral blood, obtained on day 0 of AZD1222 vaccination. The source of this sequence is an adult in good health. The CDR3 bases are TGTGCCAGCAGTCCAAGAATTTCAACGGGACAGGGCTACGAGCAGTACTTC. As protein: CASSPRISTGQGYEQYF.